This T cell receptor beta chain came from a study of blood T cell repertoires in COVID-19. On the study more broadly: Material from acute and convalescent COVID-19 was sourced from the United States, Italy and Spain.

This clone was found once. The germline V gene has CDR1 MDHEN and CDR2 SYDVKM. This CDR3 is 15 amino acids long. V lost 5 bases and J lost 1; bases outside the gene matches: 4. Per the authors' pipeline: By means of reference gene primer amplification, nucleated cell counts were estimated. The table came from immunoSEQ multiplex PCR; TCRdb's copy has only in-frame clones and leaves some out. V and J calls and clone size are copied from that table; D and trimming were computed from the DNA. The sample has 55,000 to 65,000 clones; around 83% are singletons. The sequenced sample was peripheral blood. The genes are TRBV28 and TRBJ1-3; the match to TRBD1 covers 8 bases. The sequence was obtained from a human donor in a cohort sampled during active COVID-19. CDR3 sequence: CASSTGGLSGNTIYF. The CDR3 DNA reads as TGTGCCAGCAGTACAGGGGGGCTGTCTGGAAACACCATATATTTT.